This TCR beta chain was sequenced in a study of T cell responses to AZD1222 COVID-19 vaccine. TCRdb's table, derived via immunoSEQ multiplex PCR, lists solely in-frame clones and lacks some. The sample gives about 200,000 clones, about 89% of which show up once; around 3% is in the top ten. The CDR3 extends over 15 amino acids. Germline V CDR1 and CDR2: SNHLY, FYNNEI. J gave up 6 bases and V 6 bases, and 8 bases lay outside the gene matches. The material was peripheral blood, obtained 28 days after the second AZD1222 dose. V gene TRBV2 combines with J gene TRBJ2-3, with 11 positions matching TRBD2. The receptor's source is an adult who received the AZD1222 COVID-19 vaccine. DNA of the CDR3: TGTGCCAGCAGATTCACTAGCGGGAGTTTGGATACGCAGTATTTT. Protein: CASRFTSGSLDTQYF.